The next 13 T cell receptor beta chains were all read from a single sample in a study of EBV T-cell therapy then PD-1 blockade in nasopharyngeal carcinoma. Antigen specificity for these receptors is unknown. TCRdb keeps only in-frame clones here, not all; method: immunoSEQ multiplex PCR. The sample lists 25,000 or so clones; 84% were seen once. Treatment in this sample: AdE1-LMPpoly-expanded autologous EBV-specific T-cell therapy followed by anti-PD-1 nivolumab. The sequencing here drew on CD8+ T cells from blood, taken at approximately day 64 from a patient whose treatment included autologous EBV-specific T cells and nivolumab. These receptors were taken from a man aged 40-55 years with nasopharyngeal carcinoma.

By frequency in the sample, this clone is medium-sized. The V gene is TRBV6-2 or TRBV6-3, the J gene TRBJ1-1, with no clear D. This CDR3 is 14 amino acids long. V lost 5 bases to trimming and J lost 3 bases, with 13 bases between them. Germline CDR1 MNHEY, CDR2 SVGEGT. CDR3 nucleotide sequence: TGTGCCAGCAGTCACGCCCTCCCCGACACTGAAGCTTTCTTT. This encodes CASSHALPDTEAFF.

The rearrangement joins TRBV7-2 to TRBJ2-3; D is ambiguous. V was shortened by 5 bases and J by 0 bases, with 3 bases between the two germline ends. The length of the CDR3 is 12 residues. The germline V gene has CDR1 SGHTA and CDR2 FQGNSA. The DNA for the CDR3 is TGTGCCAGCAGCGCGAGCACAGATACGCAGTATTTT. This encodes CASSASTDTQYF.

The sample holds a few counts of this clone. The chain is built from TRBV6-2 or TRBV6-3 and TRBJ2-3; a possible D gene is TRBD2 (7 bases). The germline V and J ends were trimmed by 2 bases and 6 bases, with 21 bases remaining between them. The CDR3 sequence is 17 residues long. Germline V gene sequence: CDR1 MNHEY, CDR2 SVGEGT. The chain's CDR3 is CASSYESGGGRWDTQYF. The CDR3, as DNA: TGTGCCAGCAGTTACGAGTCTGGCGGGGGCCGATGGGATACGCAGTATTTT.

The chain carries TRBV7-9 and TRBJ1-4, with 7 bases fitting TRBD1. The CDR3 loop spans 15 amino acids. The trim removed 6 bases at V and 3 bases at J, leaving 7 bases unmatched. Germline V gene sequence: CDR1 SEHNR, CDR2 FQNEAQ (reference sequence). The CDR3 loop is CASRPPGGANEKLFF. CDR3 in DNA: TGTGCCAGCAGGCCCCCAGGGGGAGCTAATGAAAAACTGTTTTTT.

CDR3 nucleotides: TGTGCCAGCAGCCACCGGGGGGCAGGGGGCGATTTGAACAATCAGCCCCAGCATTTT. Protein: CASSHRGAGGDLNNQPQHF. The chain combines TRBV13 with TRBJ1-5; 8 nucleotides align to TRBD1. Losses at the gene ends were 5 bases for V and 3 bases for J; bases not matched to a gene: 18. The CDR3 is 19 residues long. Looked up from germline, CDR1 is PRHDT and CDR2 is FYEKMQ (reference sequence).

The chain uses TRBV25-1 and TRBJ1-1; a weak D match, TRBD1 (6 bases). The V and J ends lost 8 bases and 3 bases respectively, with 13 bases between them. Germline V CDR1 and CDR2: MGHDK, SYGVNS. This CDR3 is 13 amino acids long. Here the CDR3 DNA reads TGTGCCAGCGCCCGGGGGGGCTACACTGAAGCTTTCTTT. Its protein product is CASARGGYTEAFF.

The V and J genes are TRBV4-1 and TRBJ1-2; D remains unclear. The germline V and J ends were trimmed by 2 bases and 0 bases, with 7 bases remaining between them. There are 14 residues in the CDR3. Germline CDR1 MGHRA, CDR2 YSYEKL. The CDR3 loop reads CASSQLATNYGYTF. The CDR3 coding sequence is TGCGCCAGCAGCCAACTTGCAACTAACTATGGCTACACCTTC.

The CDR3 is CSALMLGGTF. For the CDR3, the DNA is TGCAGTGCCCTCATGCTGGGGGGCACCTTC. This chain connects TRBV20-1 to TRBJ1-2; weak D call: TRBD1 (5 bases). In germline, CDR1 is DFQATT, CDR2 SNEGSKA (reference sequence). This CDR3 has 10 residues. Trimming left V 6 bases short and J 13 bases short, with 15 bases between.

V usage is TRBV9 and J usage is TRBJ2-2, with 8 positions matching TRBD1. V trimming: 3 bases; J trimming: 5 bases; junction bases outside the gene matches: 6. Germline CDR1 SGDLS, CDR2 YYNGEE. CDR3 length equals 15 residues. The CDR3 DNA reads as TGTGCCAGCAGCGCTGAGACAGGGGCGACCGGGGAGCTGTTTTTT. Residues: CASSAETGATGELFF.

The rearrangement links TRBV5-1 to TRBJ1-1; D gene ambiguous. Germline CDR1 and CDR2: SGHRS and YFSETQ. Trimming took off 4 bases at V and 4 bases at J, with 17 bases between the two ends. The CDR3 runs 15 residues. In DNA form, the CDR3 reads TGCGCCAGCAGCCCCTTTGGTGGGCCGGGCACTGAAGCTTTCTTT. Translation: CASSPFGGPGTEAFF.

V gene TRBV9 combines with J gene TRBJ2-7; D is uncertain. This CDR3 is built from 15 residues. V was cut by 0 bases and J by 3 bases, with 13 bases left in between. Germline loops: CDR1 SGDLS, CDR2 YYNGEE. CDR3 DNA: TGTGCCAGCAGCGTAGCCCCGACCGCCCACTACGAGCAGTACTTC. As protein: CASSVAPTAHYEQYF.

The chain uses TRBV6-4 and TRBJ2-3, with D tentatively TRBD2 (6 bases). CDR3 length: 14 residues. Trimming cost V 3 bases and J 6 bases, with 13 bases left between them. Germline CDR1 and CDR2: MRHNA and SNTAGT. The CDR3, as DNA: TGTGCCAGCAGTGAGTCCGGGAGTATGGATACGCAGTATTTT. Translating gives CASSESGSMDTQYF.

The chain has TRBV6-5 and TRBJ2-3; 9 bases align to TRBD2. The CDR3 spans 16 residues. Germline V gene lookup returns CDR1 MNHEY and CDR2 SVGAGI. Losses at the gene ends were 1 base for V and 5 bases for J; bases not matched to a gene: 7. The CDR3 nucleotides read TGTGCCAGCAGTTACTGGGCGGGGGGGCCTAAAGATACGCAGTATTTT. The encoded protein is CASSYWAGGPKDTQYF.